This T cell receptor beta chain derives from a study of identifying expanded T cells in peripheral blood. Study-level findings and limits: Variance in clone template counts between approximately two-week samples significantly increased with total template count across all healthy donors.

Measured with immunoSEQ multiplex PCR; TCRdb has only the in-frame clones, and not every one. The sample contains tens of thousands of clones, about 85% of which appear only once. This CDR3 comprises 14 residues. V lost 6 bases and J lost 8, with 19 bases in between. Germline V CDR1 and CDR2: MNHEY, SVGAGI. For this clone: Its antigen is not identified.

This TCR was recovered from a person aged 18 to 75 in good health. The chain uses TRBV6-5 and TRBJ1-2, with D perhaps TRBD1 (6 bases). Material: blood. CDR3 in DNA: TGTGCCAGCAGCTCACGGACCCGACAGGTGGGCTACACCTTC. This sequence encodes CASSSRTRQVGYTF.